This note documents a single TCR beta chain sequence. Antigen unknown. Other DNA sequences in this specimen translate into the identical CDR3. The PCR used 60 Vbeta and 13 Jbeta primers. The data were produced by immunoSEQ multiplex PCR, yet TCRdb's version contains in-frame clones alone and is incomplete. The table records over 250,000 clones, about nine tenths of them present only once. These data originate in a study of cytomegalovirus exposure and HLA in healthy donors. Study-level findings and limits: While the bulk of TCR sequences proved rare, some public TCRs turned up in many donors. Researchers left out some V segments, among them TRBV6-2 and TRBV6-3, as indistinguishable. TCR beta sequences reportedly predicted most subjects' HLA-A and HLA-B alleles accurately.

Trimming cost V 1 base and J 4 bases, with 7 bases left between them. This CDR3 is 13 amino acids long. The germline V gene has CDR1 SGHAT and CDR2 FQNNGV. This clonotype was sampled from a man aged 40-49 years in good health and CMV-seropositive. Sequenced sample: PBMCs. The chain couples TRBV11-2 to TRBJ1-1; D not resolved. CDR3 sequence reads: CASSLGTGTEAFF. The CDR3, as DNA: TGTGCCAGCAGCTTAGGAACTGGCACTGAAGCTTTCTTT.